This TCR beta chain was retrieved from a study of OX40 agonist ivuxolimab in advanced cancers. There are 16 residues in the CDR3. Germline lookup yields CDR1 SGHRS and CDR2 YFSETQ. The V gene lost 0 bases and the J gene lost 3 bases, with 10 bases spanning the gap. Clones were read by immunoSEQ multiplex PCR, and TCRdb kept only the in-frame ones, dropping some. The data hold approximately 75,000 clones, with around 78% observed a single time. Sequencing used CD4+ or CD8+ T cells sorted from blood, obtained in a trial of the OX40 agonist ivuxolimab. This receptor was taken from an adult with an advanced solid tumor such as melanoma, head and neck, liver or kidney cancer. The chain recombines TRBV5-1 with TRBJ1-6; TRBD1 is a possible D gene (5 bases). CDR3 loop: CASSLDGGDYNSPLHF. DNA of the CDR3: TGCGCCAGCAGCTTGGATGGGGGGGACTATAATTCACCCCTCCACTTT.